One sample yielded the 8 T cell receptor beta chains listed below, sequenced in a study of siplizumab effects on memory and regulatory T cells. Using immunoSEQ multiplex PCR, the repertoire was profiled, and TCRdb retains in-frame clones only, with some absent. Of about 100,000 clones detected, around 94% appear once; the ten largest clones hold 1.3%. Material for sequencing was non-Treg CD4+ T cells sorted from blood. These receptors were taken from a human donor in good health.

V is TRBV7-9 and J is TRBJ1-4; perhaps TRBD1 as D (5 bases). CDR3 length: 17 amino acids. The V gene lost 0 bases and the J gene lost 3 bases, with 14 bases spanning the gap. Per germline, CDR1 SEHNR and CDR2 FQNEAQ (reference sequence). CDR3 nucleotide sequence: TGTGCCAGCAGCTTAGCCCCAGGGTTTGGGGCTAATGAAAAACTGTTTTTT. Its protein product is CASSLAPGFGANEKLFF.

This rearrangement joins TRBV28 to TRBJ2-3, with D unresolved. With 5 bases removed from V and 5 bases from J, the gap between germline ends came to 8 bases. The germline V gene has CDR1 MDHEN and CDR2 SYDVKM. The CDR3 has 12 residues. CDR3 DNA sequence: TGTGCCAGCAGTCGGGCCGTAGATACGCAGTATTTT. It translates to CASSRAVDTQYF.

The chain carries TRBV10-3 and TRBJ1-5, with D unresolved. Germline V gene sequence: CDR1 ENHRY, CDR2 SYGVKD. The CDR3 loop spans 15 amino acids. Trimming stripped 0 bases from V and 3 bases from J, with 9 bases between. The CDR3 here is CAISESGRVNQPQHF. Written as DNA, the CDR3 is TGTGCCATCAGTGAGTCGGGTAGGGTCAATCAGCCCCAGCATTTT.

The chain recombines TRBV7-2 with TRBJ2-2, with D maybe TRBD2 (6 bases). The CDR3 runs 15 residues. Germline V gene data show CDR1 as SGHTA and CDR2 as FQGNSA. Trimming removed 2 bases at V and 7 bases at J, with 14 bases between. For the CDR3, the DNA is TGTACCAGCAGCTTAATGGCGGGATCGGTCGGGGAGCTGTTTTTT. It translates to CTSSLMAGSVGELFF.

The rearrangement links TRBV5-6 to TRBJ2-5, with a tentative D call TRBD2 (5 bases). Germline loops: CDR1 SGHDT, CDR2 YYEEEE. CDR3 size: 18 residues. V lost 1 base, J lost 4 bases, and 23 bases lay in between. The CDR3, as DNA: TGTGCCAGCAGCTTGACTTGGACTTCGGTGGGTCCGGGAGAGACCCAGTACTTC. It encodes CASSLTWTSVGPGETQYF.

The V call is TRBV18, the J call TRBJ2-2, with unresolved D. The V gene's germline CDR1 is KGHSH and CDR2 LQKENI. This CDR3 has 13 residues. V gave up 2 bases and J gave up 4 bases, with 5 bases separating them. As DNA, the CDR3 is TGTGCCAGCTCACCAGGGATCACCGGGGAGCTGTTTTTT. As protein: CASSPGITGELFF. The whole variable domain, filled in from reference TRBV18 and TRBJ2-2, reads NAGVMQNPRHLVRRRGQEARLRCSPMKGHSHVYWYRQLPEEGLKFMVYLQKENIIDESGMPKERFSAEFPKEGPSILRIQQVVRGDSAAYFCASSPGITGELFFGEGSRLTVL.

CDR3 nucleotides: TGTGCCAGCAGTTACTCGAAGTTAGGTGGCTACACCTTC. Translated, it gives CASSYSKLGGYTF. The chain links TRBV6-5 to TRBJ1-2; no definite D call. Germline loops: CDR1 MNHEY, CDR2 SVGAGI. Trimming took 0 bases from V and 7 from J, leaving 9 bases between them. There are 13 residues in the CDR3.

CDR3 amino acids: CASSYEDGVGQPQHF. CDR3 bases: TGTGCCAGCAGTTATGAGGACGGGGTAGGTCAGCCCCAGCATTTT. The chain joins TRBV6-6 to TRBJ1-5; D call uncertain. CDR3 size: 15 residues. Germline CDR1 is MNHNY and CDR2 is SVGAGI (reference sequence). V was cut by 3 bases and J by 6 bases, with 15 bases left in between.